What follows describes a single TCR beta chain. Its target is not known. The sample is drawn from a study of T cell responses to AZD1222 COVID-19 vaccine. The study, taken as a whole, reports: A mostly white British donor set with more females was recruited, and clonal diversity was possibly underestimated. Repertoires were obtained only post-peak T cell response. Just a handful of AZD1222 recipients were seropositive at baseline. Reportedly, nearly half of unique spike TCRs recognized epitopes outside B.1.351/B.1.1.7 mutations.

Measured with immunoSEQ multiplex PCR; TCRdb has only the in-frame clones, and not every one. There are approximately 150,000 clones in the sample; 91% occur only once, and roughly 1.2% lies in the top ten. CDR3 size: 15 residues. Germline CDR1 SGHVS, CDR2 FNYEAQ. Deletions cut 1 base from V and 10 bases from J, with 14 bases between. Here the sequenced sample was peripheral blood, taken 28 days after the second AZD1222 dose. This sequence was found in an adult who received the AZD1222 COVID-19 vaccine. The V call is TRBV7-6, the J call TRBJ1-6; maybe TRBD1 (6 bases). This chain's CDR3 is CASSLGQWGQSPLHF. CDR3 DNA sequence: TGTGCCAGCAGCTTAGGGCAATGGGGGCAATCACCCCTCCACTTT. Looking up the rest from reference TRBV7-6 and TRBJ1-6 gives the full variable domain: GAGVSQSPRYKVTKRGQDVALRCDPISGHVSLYWYRQALGQGPEFLTYFNYEAQQDKSGLPNDRFSAERPEGSISTLTIQRTEQRDSAMYRCASSLGQWGQSPLHFGNGTRLTVT.